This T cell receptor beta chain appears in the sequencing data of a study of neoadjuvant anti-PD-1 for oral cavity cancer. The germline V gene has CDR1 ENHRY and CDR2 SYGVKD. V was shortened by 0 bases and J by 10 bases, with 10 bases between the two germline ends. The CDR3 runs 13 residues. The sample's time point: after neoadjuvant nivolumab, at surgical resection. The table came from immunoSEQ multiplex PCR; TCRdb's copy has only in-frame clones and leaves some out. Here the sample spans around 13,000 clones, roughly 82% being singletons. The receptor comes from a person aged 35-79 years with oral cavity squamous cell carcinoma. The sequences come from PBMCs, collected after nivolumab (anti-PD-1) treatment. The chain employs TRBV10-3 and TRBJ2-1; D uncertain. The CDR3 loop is CAISESTTPEQFF. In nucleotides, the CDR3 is TGTGCCATCAGTGAGTCGACGACTCCGGAGCAGTTCTTC.